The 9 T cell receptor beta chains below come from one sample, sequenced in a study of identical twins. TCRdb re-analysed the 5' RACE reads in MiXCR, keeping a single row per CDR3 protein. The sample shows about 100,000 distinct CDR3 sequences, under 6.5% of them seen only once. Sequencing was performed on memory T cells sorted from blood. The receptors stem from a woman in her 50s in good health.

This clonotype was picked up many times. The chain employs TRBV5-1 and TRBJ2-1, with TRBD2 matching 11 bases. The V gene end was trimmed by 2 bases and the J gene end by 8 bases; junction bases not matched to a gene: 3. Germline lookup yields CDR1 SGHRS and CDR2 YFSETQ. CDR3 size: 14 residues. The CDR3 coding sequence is TGCGCCAGCAGCTTTACTAGCGGGAGCGATGAGCAGTTCTTC. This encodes CASSFTSGSDEQFF.

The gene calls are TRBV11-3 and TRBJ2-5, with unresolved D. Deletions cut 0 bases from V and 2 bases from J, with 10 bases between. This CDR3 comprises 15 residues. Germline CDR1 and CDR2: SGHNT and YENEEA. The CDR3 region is CASSLDRQVQETQYF. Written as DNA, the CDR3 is TGTGCCAGCAGCTTAGATAGGCAGGTACAAGAGACCCAGTACTTC.

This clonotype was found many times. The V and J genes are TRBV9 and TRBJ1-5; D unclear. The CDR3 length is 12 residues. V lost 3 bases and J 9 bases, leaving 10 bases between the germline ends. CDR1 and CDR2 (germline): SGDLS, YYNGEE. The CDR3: CASSAGRGPQHF. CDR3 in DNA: TGTGCCAGCAGCGCCGGGCGGGGGCCCCAGCATTTT.

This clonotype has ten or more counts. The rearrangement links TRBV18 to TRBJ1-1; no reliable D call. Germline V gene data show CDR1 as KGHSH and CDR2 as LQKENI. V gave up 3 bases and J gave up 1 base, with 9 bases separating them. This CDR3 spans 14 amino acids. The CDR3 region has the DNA TGTGCCAGCTCACCTGACGTAAAGAACACTGAAGCTTTCTTT. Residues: CASSPDVKNTEAFF.

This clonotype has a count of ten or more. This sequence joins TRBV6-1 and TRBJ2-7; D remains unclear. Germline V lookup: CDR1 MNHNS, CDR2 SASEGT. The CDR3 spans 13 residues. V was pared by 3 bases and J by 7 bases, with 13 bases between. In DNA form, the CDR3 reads TGTGCCAGCAGTGAGATCGTCGTGGGGGAGCAGTACGTC. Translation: CASSEIVVGEQYV.

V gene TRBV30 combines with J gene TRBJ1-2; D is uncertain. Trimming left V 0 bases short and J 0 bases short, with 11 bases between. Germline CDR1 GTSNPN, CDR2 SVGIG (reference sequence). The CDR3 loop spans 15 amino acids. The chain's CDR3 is CAWSVRARANYGYTF. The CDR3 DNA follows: TGTGCCTGGAGTGTAAGGGCAAGAGCTAACTATGGCTACACCTTC.

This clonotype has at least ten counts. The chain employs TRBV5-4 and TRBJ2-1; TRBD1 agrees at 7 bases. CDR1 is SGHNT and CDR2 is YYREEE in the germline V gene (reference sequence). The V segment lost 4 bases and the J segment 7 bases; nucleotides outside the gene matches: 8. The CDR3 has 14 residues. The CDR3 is CASSPEGAWNEQFF. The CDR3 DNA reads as TGTGCCAGCAGCCCTGAGGGGGCTTGGAATGAGCAGTTCTTC.

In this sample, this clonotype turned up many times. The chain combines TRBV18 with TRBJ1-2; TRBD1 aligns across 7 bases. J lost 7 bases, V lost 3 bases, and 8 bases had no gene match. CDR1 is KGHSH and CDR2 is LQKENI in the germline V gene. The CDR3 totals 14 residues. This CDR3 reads CASSPRQGVVGYTF. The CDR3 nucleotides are TGTGCCAGCTCACCCAGGCAGGGGGTGGTTGGCTACACCTTC.

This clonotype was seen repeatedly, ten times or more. The CDR3 sequence is CSVESGPYGYTF. In DNA form, the CDR3 reads TGCAGCGTTGAATCTGGTCCCTATGGCTACACCTTC. The chain recombines TRBV29-1 with TRBJ1-2, with D unresolved. CDR3 length: 12 residues. Germline values: CDR1 SQVTM, CDR2 ANQGSEA. The V end was cut by 2 bases, the J end by 4 bases, with 8 bases between.